What follows are 31 T cell receptor beta chains derived from one specimen sequenced in a study of identical twins' blood T cells. TCRdb reprocessed the 5' RACE reads with MiXCR, giving one entry per CDR3 protein. This table holds 400,000 or so distinct CDR3 sequences, under 30% found once. Sequencing input: PBMCs. Every receptor here comes from a woman aged 18-55 years in good health.

The J gene is TRBJ2-3, the V gene TRBV20-1; perhaps TRBD1 as D (5 bases). Trimming removed 5 bases from V and 6 bases from J, with 12 bases in between. Germline V gene lookup returns CDR1 DFQATT and CDR2 SNEGSKA (reference sequence). The CDR3 has 12 amino acids. The CDR3 DNA follows: TGCAGTGCTGGCCAACAGGTGGATACGCAGTATTTT. It yields the protein CSAGQQVDTQYF.

This rearrangement joins TRBV6-2 or TRBV6-3 to TRBJ1-6; D uncertain. Germline loops: CDR1 MNHEY, CDR2 SVGEGT. This CDR3 spans 16 amino acids. Trimming pared 6 bases from V and 5 bases from J, leaving 17 bases between. In DNA form, the CDR3 reads TGTGCCAGCAGGACCGTCTTGCGGGCTAATAATTCACCCCTCCACTTT. As protein: CASRTVLRANNSPLHF.

This clonotype was counted a few times. The chain combines TRBV5-5 with TRBJ2-3; TRBD2 aligns across 11 bases. The germline V gene has CDR1 SGHKS and CDR2 YYEKEE (reference sequence). V shed 2 bases, J shed 8 bases, and the junction held 4 bases outside the gene matches. The CDR3 is made up of 14 amino acids. The CDR3 region is CASSFYSGRGTQYF. The CDR3 DNA reads as TGTGCCAGCAGCTTTTATAGCGGGAGGGGTACGCAGTATTTT.

Ten or more counts support this clonotype. The chain carries TRBV10-3 and TRBJ2-1; perhaps D is TRBD1 or TRBD2 (5 bases each). V was clipped by 4 bases and J by 6 bases, with 19 bases between them. In germline, CDR1 is ENHRY, CDR2 SYGVKD. The CDR3 loop spans 16 amino acids. The chain's CDR3 is CAISATGTALGNEQFF. The CDR3 DNA reads as TGTGCCATCAGTGCCACCGGGACGGCCCTAGGCAATGAGCAGTTCTTC.

The V call is TRBV9, the J call TRBJ1-2; 7 positions match TRBD1. CDR3 length equals 13 residues. Per the germline V gene, CDR1 is SGDLS and CDR2 is YYNGEE. The trim removed 8 bases at V and 3 bases at J, leaving 7 bases unmatched. DNA of the CDR3: TGTGCCAGTGCCGAGGGGGCGGACTATGGCTACACCTTC. Its translation: CASAEGADYGYTF.

V usage is TRBV5-1 and J usage is TRBJ1-1, with 8 positions matching TRBD1. Trimming removed 4 bases from V and 1 base from J; junction bases left unmatched: 6. Germline assignment: CDR1 SGHRS and CDR2 YFSETQ. CDR3 length equals 15 residues. CDR3: CASSRGQDRNTEAFF. CDR3 coding DNA: TGCGCCAGCAGCCGGGGACAGGACAGGAACACTGAAGCTTTCTTT.

The CDR3 region has the DNA TGCGCCAGCAGCTTGTTTGCCAGGGACAGTCCTAATGAAAAACTGTTTTTT. Protein sequence: CASSLFARDSPNEKLFF. The V gene is TRBV5-1, the J gene TRBJ1-4; TRBD1 aligns across 7 bases. Germline trimming cut 1 base from V and 3 bases from J; bases unmatched to any gene: 9. The CDR3 runs 17 residues. The germline gives CDR1 SGHRS, CDR2 YFSETQ. Together with reference TRBV5-1 and TRBJ1-4, the CDR3 gives the full variable domain: KAGVTQTPRYLIKTRGQQVTLSCSPISGHRSVSWYQQTPGQGLQFLFEYFSETQRNKGNFPGRFSGRQFSNSRSEMNVSTLELGDSALYLCASSLFARDSPNEKLFFGSGTQLSVL.

This clonotype was observed a few times. V and J are TRBV18 and TRBJ1-2, with a tentative D call TRBD1 (6 bases). Germline V CDR1 and CDR2: KGHSH, LQKENI. Trimming took 0 bases from V and 4 from J, leaving 9 bases between them. The CDR3 extends over 14 amino acids. The DNA of the CDR3 is TGTGCCAGCTCACCACCGTCAGGGGTCTATGGCTACACCTTC. Its protein is CASSPPSGVYGYTF.

The chain has TRBV20-1 and TRBJ2-2; D may match TRBD1 or TRBD2 (5 bases each). V was trimmed by 6 bases and J by 11 bases, leaving 13 bases between them. Germline V CDR1 and CDR2: DFQATT, SNEGSKA (reference sequence). The CDR3 length is 11 residues. CDR3 residues: CSAWTGLELFF. CDR3 nucleotide sequence: TGCAGTGCCTGGACGGGGCTAGAGCTGTTTTTT.

In the case of this clonotype: Given a much more abundant clone one base away, this may be a read error. The V and J genes are TRBV3-1 and TRBJ1-1; no reliable D call. Germline CDR1 and CDR2: LGHDT and YNNKEL (reference sequence). This CDR3 has 12 amino acids. The CDR3 bases are TGTGCCAACAGCCAACTGAACACTGAAGCTTTCTTT. Its translation is CANSQLNTEAFF.

The genes are TRBV20-1 and TRBJ2-2, with D possibly matching TRBD1 (6 bases). The V gene lost 3 bases and the J gene lost 2 bases, with 10 bases spanning the gap. The CDR3 runs 14 residues. Germline V gene lookup returns CDR1 DFQATT and CDR2 SNEGSKA (reference sequence). The CDR3 nucleotides read TGCAGTGCTAGCGAACAGGGTAACACCGGGGAGCTGTTTTTT. This codes for CSASEQGNTGELFF.

This clonotype was counted many times. The chain combines TRBV29-1 with TRBJ1-1; 8 bases align to TRBD1. The CDR3 has 12 residues. CDR1 and CDR2 (germline): SQVTM, ANQGSEA. J gave up 9 bases and V 7 bases, and 10 bases lay outside the gene matches. CDR3 residues: CSGGARTGKAFF. The CDR3 coding sequence is TGCAGCGGTGGTGCCAGGACAGGGAAAGCTTTCTTT.

The chain carries TRBV12-3 or TRBV12-4 and TRBJ1-2; TRBD1 is a possible D gene (5 bases). Trimming removed 10 bases at V and 6 bases at J, with 15 bases between. CDR3 size: 12 residues. For the CDR3, the DNA is TGTGCCAACAGGCAGGGCCTACATGGCTACACCTTC. Its translation: CANRQGLHGYTF.

The V and J genes are TRBV7-2 and TRBJ1-2; D call uncertain. Germline V CDR1 and CDR2: SGHTA, FQGNSA. CDR3 length equals 16 residues. The V gene lost 1 base and the J gene lost 4 bases, with 16 bases spanning the gap. CDR3 in DNA: TGTGCCAGCAGCTTAGGAGGTGACAATCTTAGCTATGGCTACACCTTC. Its translation is CASSLGGDNLSYGYTF.

This clonotype came up many times. The chain carries TRBV12-3 or TRBV12-4 and TRBJ1-2; D possibly corresponds to TRBD1 (5 bases). This CDR3 is built from 14 residues. Trimming took off 3 bases at V and 3 bases at J, with 11 bases between the two ends. The CDR3 here is CASSFMMGDYGYTF. DNA for the CDR3: TGTGCCAGCAGTTTTATGATGGGGGACTATGGCTACACCTTC.

At least ten counts were recorded for this clonotype. This chain joins TRBV19 and TRBJ1-3; no firm D call. The CDR3 sequence is 15 residues long. V was trimmed by 10 bases and J by 1 base, leaving 17 bases between them. Germline CDR1 reads LNHDA; CDR2 reads SQIVND (reference sequence). The DNA for the CDR3 is TGTGCCACCCAACCCAGAGGTCCGTCTGGAAACACCATATATTTT. It is translated as CATQPRGPSGNTIYF.

This clonotype has more than one count but fewer than ten. V is TRBV9 and J is TRBJ2-1; possible D gene TRBD1, 6 bases. Trimming removed 2 bases from V and 3 bases from J, with 12 bases in between. The length of the CDR3 is 15 residues. Germline assignment: CDR1 SGDLS and CDR2 YYNGEE. The CDR3 sequence: CASSVAGTSYNEQFF. The CDR3 DNA reads as TGTGCCAGCAGCGTCGCCGGGACAAGCTACAATGAGCAGTTCTTC.

This clonotype occurred a few times. This chain links TRBV19 with TRBJ2-7; D may be TRBD1 or TRBD2 (5 bases each). With 1 base removed from V and 2 bases from J, the gap between germline ends came to 12 bases. CDR1 is LNHDA and CDR2 is SQIVND in the germline V gene (reference sequence). The CDR3 length is 15 residues. CDR3 region: CASSIVPGPTYEQYF. In DNA form, the CDR3 reads TGTGCCAGTAGTATAGTGCCGGGACCGACCTACGAGCAGTACTTC.

This chain joins TRBV9 and TRBJ1-3; perhaps TRBD1 as D (5 bases). Between the trimmed V and J ends, which lost 5 bases and 3 bases, there was a span of 6 bases. This CDR3 is 12 amino acids long. Germline V gives CDR1 SGDLS, CDR2 YYNGEE. This CDR3 is CASSGGGNTIYF. CDR3 coding DNA: TGTGCCAGCAGTGGGGGTGGAAACACCATATATTTT.

This clonotype turned up a few times. This chain connects TRBV6-5 to TRBJ2-7, with D unresolved. The ends were cut back, 2 bases at V and 0 bases at J, with 8 bases in the middle. Germline V gene lookup returns CDR1 MNHEY and CDR2 SVGAGI. The CDR3 length is 14 residues. The CDR3 region has the DNA TGTGCCAGCAGTTACCGGCGTTACTCCTACGAGCAGTACTTC. As protein: CASSYRRYSYEQYF.

This clonotype was counted only a few times. The rearrangement uses TRBV20-1 and TRBJ1-5; D may be TRBD1 (6 bases). The germline CDR1 and CDR2 sequences are DFQATT and SNEGSKA (reference sequence). Deletions cut 7 bases from V and 7 bases from J, with 17 bases between. This CDR3 region has 13 residues. CDR3 bases: TGCAGTGGGGGGGGGCAGGACAACCAGCCCCAGCATTTT. Translation gives CSGGGQDNQPQHF.

V gene TRBV2 combines with J gene TRBJ1-4, with D possibly matching TRBD1 (5 bases). The CDR3 consists of 15 residues. Germline-derived CDR1 and CDR2 are SNHLY and FYNNEI. The ends were cut back, 3 bases at V and 8 bases at J, with 16 bases in the middle. As DNA, the CDR3 is TGTGCCAGCAGTGATAGTGGGACGTACGGGGAAAAACTGTTTTTT. Protein product: CASSDSGTYGEKLFF.

The gene calls are TRBV29-1 and TRBJ1-1, with unresolved D. The CDR3 loop spans 12 amino acids. Germline values: CDR1 SQVTM, CDR2 ANQGSEA. The germline V and J ends were trimmed by 4 bases and 3 bases, with 9 bases remaining between them. The CDR3 protein is CSVGRTYTEAFF. For the CDR3, the DNA is TGCAGCGTTGGACGGACCTACACTGAAGCTTTCTTT.

This clonotype appeared a few times. This rearrangement joins TRBV20-1 to TRBJ1-5, with D maybe TRBD1 (6 bases). V was cut by 3 bases and J by 7 bases, with 10 bases left in between. The CDR3 has 12 residues. Germline V gene data show CDR1 as DFQATT and CDR2 as SNEGSKA (reference sequence). The CDR3 spells CSASGGQQPQHF. The CDR3 DNA reads as TGCAGTGCTAGCGGCGGACAGCAGCCCCAGCATTTT.

The gene calls are TRBV20-1 and TRBJ2-7, with unresolved D. V lost 3 bases to trimming and J lost 9 bases, with 15 bases between them. This CDR3 is built from 12 residues. Per germline, CDR1 DFQATT and CDR2 SNEGSKA (reference sequence). CDR3 residues: CSASPQRSVQYF. The CDR3 DNA is TGCAGTGCTAGTCCACAGAGGAGTGTGCAGTACTTC.

This chain links TRBV11-2 with TRBJ1-1; D is undetermined. Germline V gene data show CDR1 as SGHAT and CDR2 as FQNNGV. The CDR3 is 13 residues long. Deletions cut 5 bases from V and 1 base from J, with 8 bases between. The CDR3 DNA sequence: TGTGCCAGCAGCCCCCAGACGAACACTGAAGCTTTCTTT. Amino acid sequence: CASSPQTNTEAFF. Full variable domain (outside the CDR3, taken from reference TRBV11-2 and TRBJ1-1): EAGVAQSPRYKIIEKRQSVAFWCNPISGHATLYWYQQILGQGPKLLIQFQNNGVVDDSQLPKDRFSAERLKGVDSTLKIQPAKLEDSAVYLCASSPQTNTEAFFGQGTRLTVV.

The V gene is TRBV12-3 or TRBV12-4, the J gene TRBJ1-4; D gene uncertain. The germline V and J ends were trimmed by 8 bases and 8 bases, with 15 bases remaining between them. The CDR3 consists of 13 residues. CDR3 DNA: TGTGCCAGCTGGATGGGGAACCAGGAAAAACTGTTTTTT. Translation: CASWMGNQEKLFF.

This clonotype was counted only a few times. The rearrangement links TRBV10-3 to TRBJ1-1, with D perhaps TRBD1 (5 bases). Germline assignment: CDR1 ENHRY and CDR2 SYGVKD. The V end lost 0 bases, the J end lost 3 bases, and 8 bases lay between the germline ends. This CDR3 comprises 14 residues. The CDR3 DNA follows: TGTGCCATCAGTGAGTCTGGGGGGGACACTGAAGCTTTCTTT. Translating it yields CAISESGGDTEAFF.

CDR3 nucleotides: TGTGCCAGCAGCTTTACTAGCGGGAGTACAGATACGCAGTATTTT. Translated, it gives CASSFTSGSTDTQYF. The rearrangement links TRBV7-9 to TRBJ2-3; 11 bases align to TRBD2. From germline, CDR1 is SEHNR and CDR2 FQNEAQ (reference sequence). The CDR3 loop spans 15 amino acids. The trim removed 3 bases at V and 3 bases at J, leaving 2 bases unmatched.

CDR3 protein: CASSRTGQGTYEQYF. The CDR3 DNA reads as TGTGCCAGCAGCCGGACGGGACAGGGCACCTACGAGCAGTACTTC. The chain uses TRBV7-9 and TRBJ2-7; 9 bases are a match to TRBD1. V shed 5 bases, J shed 2 bases, and the junction held 7 bases outside the gene matches. Per germline, CDR1 SEHNR and CDR2 FQNEAQ (reference sequence). This CDR3 region has 15 residues.

This clonotype was counted a few times. Its ends do not fully match the called genes, so a read error is possible. The V and J genes are TRBV4-3 and TRBJ2-2; D perhaps matches TRBD1 (5 bases). CDR1 and CDR2 from the germline V gene are LGHNA and YSLEER. This CDR3 has 14 residues. Here the CDR3 reads CASSQDRNTGELFF. The CDR3 region has the DNA TGTGCCAGCAGTCAAGACAGGAACACCGGGGAGCTGTTTTTT.